The 19 T cell receptor gamma chains presented below share a single source sample, sequenced in a study of gamma delta lymphoproliferative disorders and STAT genes. The receptor sequences were amplified from genomic DNA of peripheral blood mononuclear cells. TCRdb called clones anew from the multiplex PCR reads with CATT. The data contain over 2,000 gamma-chain clones, roughly a tenth of them singletons. The material sequenced was blood. The source of these receptors is a human donor with gamma-delta T-cell large granular lymphocyte leukemia.

This clone was seen more than once but under ten times. A much larger clone is a single base away; this may be a read error. This chain uses TRGV9 with TRGJP. As TCRdb names no J gene, one was assigned here on the basis of a DNA match to germline. J was trimmed by 5 bases and V by 0 bases; bases with no gene match: 4. CDR1 and CDR2 (germline): GITISATS, ISYDGTV (reference sequence). CDR3 length equals 17 residues. CDR3 loop: CALWEVPKELGKKIKVF. The CDR3 nucleotides are TGTGCCTTGTGGGAGGTGCCGAAAGAGTTGGGCAAAAAAATCAAGGTATTT.

This clone was counted only a few times. This chain uses TRGV2 with TRGJP. As TCRdb names no J gene, one was assigned here on the basis of a DNA match to germline. The CDR3 is made up of 17 amino acids. From germline, CDR1 is EGSNGY and CDR2 YDSYNSKV. With V trimmed by 0 bases and J by 6 bases, 5 bases remained unmatched. CDR3 sequence (DNA): TGTGCCACCTGGGACGGGCCGGGAGAGTTGGGCAAAAAAATCAAGGTATTT. Its protein product is CATWDGPGELGKKIKVF.

Notes on this clone: This may be a read error: a much more frequent sequence differs by one nucleotide. This sequence joins TRGV9 and TRGJP. Assignment of the J gene here rests on matching the DNA to germline, because TCRdb gives none. The CDR3 runs 15 residues. V gave up 1 base and J gave up 6 bases; unmatched junction bases: 0. Germline-derived CDR1 and CDR2 are GITISATS and ISYDGTV (reference sequence). The CDR3 loop is CALWEVELGKKIKVF. CDR3 bases: TGTGCCTTGTGGGAGGTAGAGTTGGGCAAAAAAATCAAGGTATTT.

Worth noting for this clone: It is unclear where the CDR3 begins or ends on the DNA, so no DNA is shown, and the CDR3 is as TCRdb lists it. The V gene call reads TRGV11; no J gene was called. TRGV11 is placed among ORFs of uncertain function. The CDR3 contains 14 residues when both ends are counted. Here the CDR3 reads CTTVPAGCPYKKLF.

The rearrangement joins TRGV8 to TRGJ1 or TRGJ2. The J gene, not given by TCRdb, was assigned here from a germline match of the nucleotide sequence. The CDR3 is 12 residues long. V lost 3 bases to trimming and J lost 3 bases; unmatched junction nucleotides: 2. Per the germline V gene, CDR1 is VENAVY and CDR2 is YDSYNSRV. CDR3 in amino acids: CATWDFYYKKLF. The CDR3, as DNA: TGTGCCACCTGGGATTTTTATTATAAGAAACTCTTT.

As to this clone: The TCRdb record carries a much larger clone's protein, which differs from this DNA's translation at residue 11; a read error is the likely cause, and the protein listed here is the DNA translation. This sequence joins TRGV9 and TRGJP. The J gene was missing in TCRdb and was found by matching the end of the DNA to germline. This CDR3 has 16 amino acids. Germline CDR1 reads GITISATS; CDR2 reads ISYDGTV (reference sequence). The CDR3 sequence is CALWEVGELGTKIKVF. The CDR3 bases are TGTGCCTTGTGGGAGGTTGGTGAGTTGGGCACAAAAATCAAGGTATTT.

As to this clone: This CDR3 is also generated by other DNA sequences in the sample. The rearrangement uses TRGV2 and TRGJ1 or TRGJ2. TCRdb records no J gene; here it was assigned by comparing the DNA to germline. The CDR3 totals 12 residues. CDR1 is EGSNGY and CDR2 is YDSYNSKV in the germline V gene. With V trimmed by 0 bases and J by 7 bases, 3 bases remained unmatched. The CDR3 protein is CATWDGRYKKLF. The DNA for the CDR3 is TGTGCCACCTGGGACGGGCGCTATAAGAAACTCTTT.

This clone was recorded a few times. Other nucleotide sequences from this sample produce the same CDR3. The gene calls are TRGV2 and TRGJ1 or TRGJ2. TCRdb records no J gene; here it was assigned by comparing the DNA to germline. V dropped 0 bases and J dropped 6; count of bases not matched to a gene: 5. The CDR3 runs 13 residues. Germline CDR1 reads EGSNGY; CDR2 reads YDSYNSKV. CDR3 bases: TGTGCCACCTGGGACGGGTTGGGTTATAAGAAACTCTTT. Residues: CATWDGLGYKKLF.

V usage is TRGV11 and J usage is TRGJ1 or TRGJ2. No J segment appears in TCRdb, so it was assigned here by matching the sequence to germline. TRGV11 is flagged as an ORF with uncertain function. V gave up 3 bases and J gave up 8 bases; unmatched junction bases: 4. CDR3 size: 12 residues. This CDR3 is CACWIRFHKKLF. In DNA form, the CDR3 reads TGTGCCTGCTGGATTAGGTTCCATAAGAAACTCTTT.

This clone was counted a few times. The chain employs TRGV4 and TRGJ1 or TRGJ2. The J gene, absent from TCRdb, was called here by matching the DNA to germline. Looked up from germline, CDR1 is EGSTGY and CDR2 is YDSYTSSV. V dropped 0 bases and J dropped 11; count of bases not matched to a gene: 7. The CDR3 covers 12 residues. Here the CDR3 DNA reads TGTGCCACCTGGGATGGGCCTTCTGAGAAACTCTTT. Protein: CATWDGPSEKLF.

This clone was seen a handful of times. A single base separates this from a much larger clone, so it may be a read error. This chain connects TRGV3 to TRGJ1 or TRGJ2. TCRdb records no J gene; here it was assigned by comparing the DNA to germline. The CDR3 runs to 13 residues. CDR1 VTNTFY and CDR2 YDVSTARD come from the germline V gene (reference sequence). V gave up 3 bases and J gave up 0 bases; unmatched junction bases: 2. The CDR3: CATWDPNYYKKLF. The CDR3 nucleotides read TGTGCCACCTGGGACCCGAATTATTATAAGAAACTCTTT.

The V gene is TRGV4, the J gene TRGJ1 or TRGJ2. No J segment appears in TCRdb, so it was assigned here by matching the sequence to germline. The CDR3 has 11 amino acids. CDR1 is EGSTGY and CDR2 is YDSYTSSV in the germline V gene. Trimming removed 3 bases from V and 5 bases from J; junction bases left unmatched: 1. As DNA, the CDR3 is TGTGCCACCTGGGATCATTATAAGAAACTCTTT. Amino acid sequence: CATWDHYKKLF.

By proportion, this clone is medium-sized. Only one base separates this from a far larger clonotype, so it likely reflects a read error. Other DNA sequences in this specimen translate into the identical CDR3. This CDR3 reads CAAWAKSDKKLF. The CDR3 nucleotides are TGTGCTGCGTGGGCTAAGTCGGATAAGAAACTTTTT. No J gene was called, and the V gene is TRGV10. TRGV10 is assigned to the ORF class and has an uncertain function. The CDR3 is made up of 12 amino acids.

By sample fraction, this clone is medium-sized (0.01 to 0.1%). A read error may explain this, as a much larger clone is one base away. The rearrangement links TRGV10 to TRGJ1 or TRGJ2. Germline matching of the DNA provided the J gene here, since TCRdb leaves it blank. TRGV10 is known as an ORF, though its function is uncertain. This CDR3 is 11 amino acids long. The V segment lost 8 bases and the J segment 2 bases; nucleotides outside the gene matches: 1. In nucleotides, the CDR3 is TGTGCTGCGTGGCATTATTATAAGAAACTCTTT. It codes for CAAWHYYKKLF.

This clone was seen more than once but under ten times. Other nucleotide sequences in the sample specify the same CDR3. V gene TRGV4 combines with J gene TRGJ1 or TRGJ2. Here the J gene was assigned by germline matching of the DNA, as TCRdb has none. The germline V gene encodes CDR1 EGSTGY and CDR2 YDSYTSSV. This CDR3 has 12 amino acids. The V segment lost 2 bases and the J segment 7 bases; nucleotides outside the gene matches: 5. CDR3 in amino acids: CATWDVRYKKLF. In DNA form, the CDR3 reads TGTGCCACCTGGGATGTTAGATATAAGAAACTCTTT.

About this clone: DNA and listed protein disagree at residue 8, so the protein shown here was translated from the DNA. The chain has TRGV10 and TRGJP1. TCRdb lists no J gene, so it was determined here by aligning the DNA to germline. TRGV10 is flagged as an ORF with uncertain function. V lost 8 bases and J lost 7; bases outside the gene matches: 11. The length of the CDR3 is 14 residues. The CDR3 here is CAAWDLNNGWFKIF. In DNA, the CDR3 is TGTGCTGCGTGGGATTTGAACAATGGTTGGTTCAAGATATTT.

By share of the sample, this clone is medium-sized (0.01 to 0.1%). The chain couples TRGV2 to TRGJ1 or TRGJ2. The J gene, not given by TCRdb, was assigned here from a germline match of the nucleotide sequence. The CDR3 covers 15 residues. The V gene's germline CDR1 is EGSNGY and CDR2 YDSYNSKV. Unmatched junction bases numbered 11, after V lost 3 bases and J lost 3 bases. In DNA, the CDR3 is TGTGCCACCTGGGACACCAAGCAATTTTATTATAAGAAACTCTTT. This codes for CATWDTKQFYYKKLF.

A note on this clone: This specimen includes other DNA sequences encoding the same CDR3. This sequence joins TRGV4 and TRGJ1 or TRGJ2. TCRdb records no J gene; here it was assigned by comparing the DNA to germline. Germline values: CDR1 EGSTGY, CDR2 YDSYTSSV. Losses at the gene ends were 0 bases for V and 8 bases for J; bases not matched to a gene: 7. This CDR3 spans 13 amino acids. CDR3 amino acids: CATWDGALDKKLF. CDR3 nucleotides: TGTGCCACCTGGGATGGGGCCCTAGATAAGAAACTCTTT.

V gene TRGV3 combines with J gene TRGJ1 or TRGJ2. Assignment of the J gene here rests on matching the DNA to germline, because TCRdb gives none. V gave up 0 bases and J gave up 4 bases; unmatched junction bases: 6. Germline lookup yields CDR1 VTNTFY and CDR2 YDVSTARD (reference sequence). The CDR3 extends over 14 amino acids. In DNA, the CDR3 is TGTGCCACCTGGGACAGGCCAAAGTATTATAAGAAACTCTTT. Its protein product is CATWDRPKYYKKLF.